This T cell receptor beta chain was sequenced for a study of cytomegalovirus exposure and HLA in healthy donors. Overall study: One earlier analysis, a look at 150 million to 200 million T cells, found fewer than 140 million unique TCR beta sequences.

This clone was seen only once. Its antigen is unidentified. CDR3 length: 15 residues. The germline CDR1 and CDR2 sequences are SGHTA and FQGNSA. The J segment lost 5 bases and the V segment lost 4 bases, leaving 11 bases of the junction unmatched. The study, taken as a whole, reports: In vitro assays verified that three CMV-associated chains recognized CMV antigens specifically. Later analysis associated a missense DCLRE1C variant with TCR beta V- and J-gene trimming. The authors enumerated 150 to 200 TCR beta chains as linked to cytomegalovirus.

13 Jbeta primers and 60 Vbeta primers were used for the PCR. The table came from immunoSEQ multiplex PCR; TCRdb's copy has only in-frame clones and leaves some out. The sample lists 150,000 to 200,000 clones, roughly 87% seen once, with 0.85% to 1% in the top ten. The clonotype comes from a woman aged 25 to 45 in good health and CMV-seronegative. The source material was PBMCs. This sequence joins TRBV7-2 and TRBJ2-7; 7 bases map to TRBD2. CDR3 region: CASSSTASGGDEQYF. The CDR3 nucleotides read TGTGCCAGCAGCTCCACCGCTAGCGGCGGGGACGAGCAGTACTTC.